The clone carrying this TCR beta chain was seen a handful of times. The antigen remains unidentified. This sample is part of a study of cytomegalovirus exposure and HLA in healthy donors. Overall study: The study placed approximately 78% of its roughly 430 genotyped donors in the Caucasian-associated ancestry cluster.

With 60 Vbeta and 13 Jbeta primers, the PCR was carried out. Repertoires were generated with immunoSEQ multiplex PCR, while TCRdb's copy carries only in-frame clones and drops some. The table records some 120,000 clones, about 80% of them present only once. The study, taken as a whole, reports: Most CMV-associated TCR beta chains were later found to appear HLA-restricted.

The V gene lost 4 bases and the J gene lost 1 base, with 15 bases spanning the gap. The CDR3 totals 15 residues. Looked up from germline, CDR1 is SGHRS and CDR2 is YFSETQ. The chain has TRBV5-1 and TRBJ2-7; D is possibly TRBD1 (7 bases). The sample taken for sequencing was PBMCs. The source is a woman aged 18-29 years in good health and CMV-seropositive. The CDR3 protein is CASSPTGDFSYEQYF. The DNA of the CDR3 is TGCGCCAGCAGCCCTACAGGGGACTTTTCCTACGAGCAGTACTTC.